These T cell receptor beta chains were read from a single sample in a study of blood T cell repertoires in COVID-19. The protocol was immunoSEQ multiplex PCR, while the TCRdb copy is restricted to in-frame clones and leaves out a portion. The top ten hold 0.7% of the sample, which has about 500,000 clones, about 85% seen once. Input material: PBMCs or T cells enriched from blood (not recorded which). The source is a woman younger than 35 who had recovered from COVID-19. The CDR3 runs from the conserved cysteine through the conserved F or W.

CSVERTDRIKTQYF,TRBV29-1,TRBJ2-5
CASSSRTSGEISTDTQYF,TRBV7-6,TRBJ2-3
CASKRLGGNTEAFF,TRBV2,TRBJ1-1
CASSSPTGGPETQYF,TRBV7-8,TRBJ2-5
CSVVRTVKETQYF,TRBV29-1,TRBJ2-5
CASSSSRAGELFF,TRBV5-4,TRBJ2-2
CASSLGQGRDYGYTF,TRBV5-1,TRBJ1-2
CASSRQGGTEAFF,TRBV5-1,TRBJ1-1
CASSGGVDNEQFF,TRBV19,TRBJ2-1
CASSYDREAGNEQFF,TRBV5-4,TRBJ2-1
CASSPGQGAPGYTF,TRBV19,TRBJ1-2
CASRGGYTDTQYF,TRBV2,TRBJ2-3
CSALFYNEQFF,TRBV29-1,TRBJ2-1
CASSPRGHENTEAFF,TRBV11-2,TRBJ1-1
CASSPRTGVVASGANVLTF,TRBV7-3,TRBJ2-6
CASSWDRGDYGYTF,TRBV7-9,TRBJ1-2
CASSLGLGPYNEQFF,TRBV5-1,TRBJ2-1
CASSPSGGPYNEQFF,TRBV3-1/TRBV3-2,TRBJ2-1
CASSVQGSNGNTIYF,TRBV7-9,TRBJ1-3
CASSLGDTGYTF,TRBV7-9,TRBJ1-2
CSSRGGSLNTEAFF,TRBV29-1,TRBJ1-1
CASSSQGPLGYGYTF,TRBV6-5,TRBJ1-2
CASSSRDRGKQPQHF,TRBV21-1,TRBJ1-5
CAARNSGVPSYNEQFF,TRBV24-1,TRBJ2-1
CASSVLLGTGESYGYTF,TRBV6-1,TRBJ1-2
CASSPGQGSGANVLTF,TRBV7-8,TRBJ2-6
CASSEGRRGGRDTQYF,TRBV6-1,TRBJ2-3
CASSESGRLTYNEQFF,TRBV10-1,TRBJ2-1
CASSPDISGNTIYF,TRBV18,TRBJ1-3
CATSMRLAQTDTQYF,TRBV15,TRBJ2-3
CASSQPGGKQFF,TRBV3-1/TRBV3-2,TRBJ2-1
CASSSRIGQGNYGYTF,TRBV5-6,TRBJ1-2
CAWTGTGGETQYF,TRBV30,TRBJ2-5
CASSLGTGLPTGSF,TRBV7-2,TRBJ1-2
CASKGVAAGNTIYF,TRBV19,TRBJ1-3
CATSIPGQKASKPYEQYF,TRBV25-1,TRBJ2-7
CASSQWYGQGWDGYTF,TRBV3-1/TRBV3-2,TRBJ1-2
CAWNPEGGYEQYF,TRBV30,TRBJ2-7
CASGLVRRGHEQYF,TRBV12-5,TRBJ2-7
CASSMGLYNEQFF,TRBV27,TRBJ2-1
CASSSISTVILGSYNEQFF,TRBV5-4,TRBJ2-1
CASSLTFSGVAETQYF,TRBV11-2,TRBJ2-5
CASGLVQDTSYEQYF,TRBV12-5,TRBJ2-7
CASSVYRVGEQFF,TRBV11-2,TRBJ2-1
CASSQDRTGLATEAFF,TRBV4-1,TRBJ1-1